This T cell receptor beta chain was obtained from a study of post-analysis software for immune sequencing data. Study context: Disease trajectories encompassed relapsing-remitting, secondary progressive and progressive-relapsing multiple sclerosis.

Germline V gene sequence: CDR1 DFQATT, CDR2 SNEGSKA (reference sequence). The CDR3 extends over 14 amino acids. V was shortened by 5 bases and J by 2 bases, with 16 bases between the two germline ends. Study-level points and caveats: Controls significantly exceeded multiple sclerosis patients in normalized Chao1 diversity. Comparison of patients with controls showed five TRBV segments more frequent in patients, TRBV5-6, TRBV5-1 and TRBV20-1 among them. Strong co-clustering by F measure was seen for same-batch samples.

Unique molecular identifiers tagged the TCR beta cDNA libraries. T cells numbering 1 to 10 million yielded cDNA molecules that totaled roughly 500,000. In TCRdb, the PCR reads were re-called with MiXCR into one record per CDR3 protein. Of some 800,000 distinct CDR3 sequences detected, around 42% appear once; the ten largest clones hold roughly 4.4%. In regard to this clonotype: The antigen is unknown.

The clonotype originates from a girl aged 10-17 years with multiple sclerosis. The sequenced material came from blood. The chain has TRBV20-1 and TRBJ2-7; D is undetermined. CDR3 amino acids: CSAGLGVSAYEQYF. The CDR3 DNA sequence: TGCAGTGCTGGCCTTGGGGTGAGCGCCTACGAGCAGTACTTC.